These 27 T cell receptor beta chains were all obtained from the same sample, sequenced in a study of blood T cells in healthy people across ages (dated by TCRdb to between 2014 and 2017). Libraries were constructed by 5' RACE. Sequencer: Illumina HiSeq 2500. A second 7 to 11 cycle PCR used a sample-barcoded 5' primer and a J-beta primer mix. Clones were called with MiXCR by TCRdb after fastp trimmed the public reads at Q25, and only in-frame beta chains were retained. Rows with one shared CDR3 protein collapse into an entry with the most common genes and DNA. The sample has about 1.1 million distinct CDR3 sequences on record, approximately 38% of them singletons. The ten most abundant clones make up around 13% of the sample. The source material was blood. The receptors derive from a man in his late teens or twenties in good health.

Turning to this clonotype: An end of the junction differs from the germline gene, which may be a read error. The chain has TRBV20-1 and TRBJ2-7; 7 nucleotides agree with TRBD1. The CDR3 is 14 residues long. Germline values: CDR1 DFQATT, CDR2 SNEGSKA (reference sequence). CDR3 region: CSAATPQGIYEQCF. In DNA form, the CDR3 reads TGCAGTGCTGCCACCCCACAGGGGATCTACGAGCAGTGCTTC.

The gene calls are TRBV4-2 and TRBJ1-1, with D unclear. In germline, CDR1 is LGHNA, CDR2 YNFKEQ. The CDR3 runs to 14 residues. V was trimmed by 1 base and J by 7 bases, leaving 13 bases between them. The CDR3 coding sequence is TGTGCCAGCAGCCAAGGAGTGTCAGTGGATGAAGCTTTCTTT. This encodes CASSQGVSVDEAFF.

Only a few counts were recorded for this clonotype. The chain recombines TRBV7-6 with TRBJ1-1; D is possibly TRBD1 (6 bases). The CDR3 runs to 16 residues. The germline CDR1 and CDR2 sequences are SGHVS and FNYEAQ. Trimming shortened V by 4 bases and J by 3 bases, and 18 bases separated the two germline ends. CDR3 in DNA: TGTGCCAGCAGCTCCCCGGCGGGGGCAGGGGACACTGAAGCTTTCTTT. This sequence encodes CASSSPAGAGDTEAFF.

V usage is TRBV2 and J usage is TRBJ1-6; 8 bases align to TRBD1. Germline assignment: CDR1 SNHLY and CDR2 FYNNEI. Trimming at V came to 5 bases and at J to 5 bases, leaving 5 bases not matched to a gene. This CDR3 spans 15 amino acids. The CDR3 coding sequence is TGTGCCAGCAGTCCGCAGACAGGGGATAATTCACCCCTCCACTTT. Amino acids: CASSPQTGDNSPLHF.

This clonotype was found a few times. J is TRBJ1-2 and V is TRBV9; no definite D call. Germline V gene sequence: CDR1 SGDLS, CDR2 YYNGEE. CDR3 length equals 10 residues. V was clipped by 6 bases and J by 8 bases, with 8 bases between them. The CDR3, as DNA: TGTGCCAGCAAAGGGCTAGGCTACACCTTC. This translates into CASKGLGYTF.

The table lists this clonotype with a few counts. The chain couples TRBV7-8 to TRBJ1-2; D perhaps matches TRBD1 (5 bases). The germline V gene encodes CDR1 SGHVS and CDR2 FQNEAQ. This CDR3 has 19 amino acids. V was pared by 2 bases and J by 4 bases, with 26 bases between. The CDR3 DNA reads TGTGCCAGCAGCTTACCGACCACTTCCGGGACGGACGAATCCTATGGCTACACCTTC. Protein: CASSLPTTSGTDESYGYTF. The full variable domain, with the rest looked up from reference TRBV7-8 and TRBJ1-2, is GAGVSQSPRYKVAKRGQDVALRCDPISGHVSLFWYQQALGQGPEFLTYFQNEAQLDKSGLPSDRFFAERPEGSVSTLKIQRTQQEDSAVYLCASSLPTTSGTDESYGYTFGSGTRLTVV.

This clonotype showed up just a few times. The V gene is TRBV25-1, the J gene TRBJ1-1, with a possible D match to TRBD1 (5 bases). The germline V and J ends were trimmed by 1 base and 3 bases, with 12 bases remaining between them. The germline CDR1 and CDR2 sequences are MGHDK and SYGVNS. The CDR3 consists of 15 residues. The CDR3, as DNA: TGTGCCAGCAGTGAATTGTTGGGGGGTTACACTGAAGCTTTCTTT. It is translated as CASSELLGGYTEAFF.

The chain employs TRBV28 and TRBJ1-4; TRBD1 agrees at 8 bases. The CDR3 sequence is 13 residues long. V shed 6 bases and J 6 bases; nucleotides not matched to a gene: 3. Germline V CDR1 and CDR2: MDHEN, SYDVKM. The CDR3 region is CASSPGGHEKLFF. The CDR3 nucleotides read TGTGCCAGCAGCCCAGGGGGCCATGAAAAACTGTTTTTT.

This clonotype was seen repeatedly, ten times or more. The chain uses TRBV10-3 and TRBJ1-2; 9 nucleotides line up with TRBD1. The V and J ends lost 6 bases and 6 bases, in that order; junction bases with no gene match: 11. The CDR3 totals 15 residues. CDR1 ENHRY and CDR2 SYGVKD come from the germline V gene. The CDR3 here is CAISVVQGAVDGYTF. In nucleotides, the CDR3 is TGTGCCATCAGCGTAGTACAGGGGGCAGTTGATGGCTACACCTTC.

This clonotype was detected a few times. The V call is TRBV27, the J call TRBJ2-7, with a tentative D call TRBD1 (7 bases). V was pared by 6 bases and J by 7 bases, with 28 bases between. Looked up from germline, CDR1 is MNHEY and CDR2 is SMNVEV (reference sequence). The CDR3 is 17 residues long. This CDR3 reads CASSPLIDRDSYNEQYF. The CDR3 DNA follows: TGTGCCAGCAGCCCACTAATCGACAGGGACTCCTACAATGAGCAGTACTTC.

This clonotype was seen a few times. CDR3 protein: CASSLASGGGDTQYF. The CDR3 DNA reads TGTGCCAGCAGCTTAGCTAGCGGAGGGGGGGATACGCAGTATTTT. The V gene is TRBV7-7, the J gene TRBJ2-3; D is tentatively TRBD1 or TRBD2 (6 bases each). Trimming stripped 0 bases from V and 6 bases from J, with 13 bases between. In germline, CDR1 is SSHAT, CDR2 FNYEAQ (reference sequence). CDR3 length: 15 residues.

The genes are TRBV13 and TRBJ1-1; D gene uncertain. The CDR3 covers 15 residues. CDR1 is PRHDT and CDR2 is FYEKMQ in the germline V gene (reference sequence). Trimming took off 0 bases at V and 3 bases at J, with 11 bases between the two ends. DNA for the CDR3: TGTGCCAGCAGCTTAGGCGTCGGAGCGGACACTGAAGCTTTCTTT. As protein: CASSLGVGADTEAFF.

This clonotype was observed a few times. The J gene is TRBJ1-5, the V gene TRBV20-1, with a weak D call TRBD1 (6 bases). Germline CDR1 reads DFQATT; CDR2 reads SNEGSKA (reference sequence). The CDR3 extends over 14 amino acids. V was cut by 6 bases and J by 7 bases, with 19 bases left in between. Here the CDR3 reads CSATQGAAGQPQHF. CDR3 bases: TGCAGTGCAACACAGGGAGCAGCGGGACAGCCCCAGCATTTT.

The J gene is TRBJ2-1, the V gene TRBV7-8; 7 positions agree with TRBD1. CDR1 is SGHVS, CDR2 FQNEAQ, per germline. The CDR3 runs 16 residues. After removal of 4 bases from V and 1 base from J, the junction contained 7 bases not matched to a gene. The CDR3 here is CASSSTAGGSYNEQFF. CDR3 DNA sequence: TGTGCCAGCAGCTCTACGGCAGGGGGATCCTACAATGAGCAGTTCTTC.

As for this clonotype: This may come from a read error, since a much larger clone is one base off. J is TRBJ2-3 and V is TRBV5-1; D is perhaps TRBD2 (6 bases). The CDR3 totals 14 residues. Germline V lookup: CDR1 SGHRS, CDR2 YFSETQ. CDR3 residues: CASCLRRAEDTQYF. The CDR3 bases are TGCGCCAGCTGCTTGAGGAGGGCGGAAGATACGCAGTATTTT.

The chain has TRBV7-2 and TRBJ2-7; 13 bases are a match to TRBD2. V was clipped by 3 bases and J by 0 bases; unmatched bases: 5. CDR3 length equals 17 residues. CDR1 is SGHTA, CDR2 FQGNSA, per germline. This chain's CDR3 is CASSLRLAGGISYEQYF. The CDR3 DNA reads TGTGCCAGCAGCTTGCGACTAGCGGGGGGTATCTCCTACGAGCAGTACTTC.

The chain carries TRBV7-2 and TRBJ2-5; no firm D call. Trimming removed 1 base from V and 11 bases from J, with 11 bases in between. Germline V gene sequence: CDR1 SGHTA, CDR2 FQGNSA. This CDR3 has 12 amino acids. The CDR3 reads CASSLEVSEQYF. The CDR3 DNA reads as TGTGCCAGCAGCTTAGAAGTTTCGGAGCAGTACTTC. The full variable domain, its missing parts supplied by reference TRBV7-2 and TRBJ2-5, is GAGVSQSPSNKVTEKGKDVELRCDPISGHTALYWYRQSLGQGLEFLIYFQGNSAPDKSGLPSDRFSAERTGGSVSTLTIQRTQQEDSAVYLCASSLEVSEQYFGPGTRLLVL.

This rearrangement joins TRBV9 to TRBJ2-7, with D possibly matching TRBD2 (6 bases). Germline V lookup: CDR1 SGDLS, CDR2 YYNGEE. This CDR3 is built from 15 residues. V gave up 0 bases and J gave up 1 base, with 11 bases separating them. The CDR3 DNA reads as TGTGCCAGCAGCGTAGGGGGGGTCGAGTCCTACGAGCAGTACTTC. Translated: CASSVGGVESYEQYF.

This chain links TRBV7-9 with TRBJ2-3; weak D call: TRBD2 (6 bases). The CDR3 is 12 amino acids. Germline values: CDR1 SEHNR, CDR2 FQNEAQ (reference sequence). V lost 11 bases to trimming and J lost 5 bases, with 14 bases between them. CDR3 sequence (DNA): TGTGCCGGCACCTGGGGGGTAGATACGCAGTATTTT. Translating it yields CAGTWGVDTQYF.

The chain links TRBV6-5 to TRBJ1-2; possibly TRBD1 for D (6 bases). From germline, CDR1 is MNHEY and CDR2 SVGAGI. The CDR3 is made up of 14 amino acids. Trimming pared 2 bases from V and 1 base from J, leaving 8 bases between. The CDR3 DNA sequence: TGTGCCAGCAGTTACGTCAGGGGTAACTATGGCTACACCTTC. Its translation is CASSYVRGNYGYTF.

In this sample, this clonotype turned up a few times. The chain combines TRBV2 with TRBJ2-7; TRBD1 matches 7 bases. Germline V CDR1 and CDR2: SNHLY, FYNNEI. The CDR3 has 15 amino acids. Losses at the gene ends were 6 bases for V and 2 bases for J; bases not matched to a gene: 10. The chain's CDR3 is CASSNMKTGTYEQYF. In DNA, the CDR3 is TGTGCCAGCAGCAACATGAAGACAGGGACCTACGAGCAGTACTTC. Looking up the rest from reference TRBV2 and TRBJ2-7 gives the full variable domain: EPEVTQTPSHQVTQMGQEVILRCVPISNHLYFYWYRQILGQKVEFLVSFYNNEISEKSEIFDDQFSVERPDGSNFTLKIRSTKLEDSAMYFCASSNMKTGTYEQYFGPGTRLTVT.

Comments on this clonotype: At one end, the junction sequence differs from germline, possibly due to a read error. The CDR3 loop is CASSFSPAATDAQYF. The DNA of the CDR3 is TGTGCCAGCAGCTTTAGCCCAGCGGCCACAGATGCGCAGTATTTT. The V and J genes are TRBV7-9 and TRBJ2-3; weak D call: TRBD2 (5 bases). Germline CDR1 and CDR2: SEHNR and FQNEAQ (reference sequence). This CDR3 has 15 amino acids.

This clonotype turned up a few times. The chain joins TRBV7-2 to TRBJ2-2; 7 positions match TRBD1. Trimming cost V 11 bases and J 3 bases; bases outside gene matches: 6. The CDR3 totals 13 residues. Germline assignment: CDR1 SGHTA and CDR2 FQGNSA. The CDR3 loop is CAYSRGYTGELFF. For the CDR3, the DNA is TGTGCCTATAGCAGGGGGTACACCGGGGAGCTGTTTTTT.

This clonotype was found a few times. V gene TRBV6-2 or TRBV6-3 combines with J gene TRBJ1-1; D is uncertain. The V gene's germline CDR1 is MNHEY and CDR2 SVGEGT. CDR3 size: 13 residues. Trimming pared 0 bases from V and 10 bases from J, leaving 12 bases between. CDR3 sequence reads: CASSYSTRCGAFF. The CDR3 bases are TGTGCCAGCAGTTACTCGACTCGGTGTGGAGCTTTCTTT.

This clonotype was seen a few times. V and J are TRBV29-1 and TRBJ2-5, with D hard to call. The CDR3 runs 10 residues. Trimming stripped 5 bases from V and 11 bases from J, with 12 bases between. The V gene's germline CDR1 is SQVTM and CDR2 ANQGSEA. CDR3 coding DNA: TGCAGCGTTCAAAGCAATGAGCAGTACTTC. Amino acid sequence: CSVQSNEQYF.

Here the CDR3 reads CASSQVNSGARGIQYF. For the CDR3, the DNA is TGTGCCAGCAGCCAAGTGAATTCGGGGGCTAGGGGCATTCAGTACTTC. This chain connects TRBV3-1 to TRBJ2-7, with D perhaps given as TRBD1 or TRBD2 (6 bases each). The better agreement between TRBJ2-4 and the DNA end casts doubt on the J call. The CDR3 is made up of 16 amino acids. Germline loops: CDR1 LGHDT, CDR2 YNNKEL (reference sequence).

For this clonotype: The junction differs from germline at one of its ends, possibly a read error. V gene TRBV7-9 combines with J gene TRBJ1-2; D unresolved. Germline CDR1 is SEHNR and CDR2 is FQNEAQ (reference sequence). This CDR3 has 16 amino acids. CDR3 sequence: CASSDTTKDLNHGYTF. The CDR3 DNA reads TGTGCCAGCAGTGACACCACGAAAGACCTTAACCATGGCTACACCTTC.